These 8 T cell receptor beta chains were all obtained from the same sample, sequenced in a study of T cell responses to AZD1222 COVID-19 vaccine. Sequencing used immunoSEQ multiplex PCR; TCRdb keeps in-frame clones, though not all of them. The profile shows 75,000 to 100,000 clones, approximately 90% of them singletons. Specimen: peripheral blood, collected on day 0 of AZD1222 vaccination. The receptors come from an adult in good health.

Here the CDR3 reads CASSSGWNYGYTF. For the CDR3, the DNA is TGTGCCAGCAGCTCGGGCTGGAACTATGGCTACACCTTC. The V gene is TRBV7-9, the J gene TRBJ1-2; D unclear. The V end lost 4 bases, the J end lost 2 bases, and 8 bases lay between the germline ends. The CDR3 contains 13 residues. The germline V gene encodes CDR1 SEHNR and CDR2 FQNEAQ (reference sequence).

The chain is built from TRBV29-1 and TRBJ1-1; D is unresolved. Germline lookup yields CDR1 SQVTM and CDR2 ANQGSEA. This CDR3 has 13 residues. V gave up 4 bases and J gave up 0 bases, with 9 bases separating them. CDR3 coding DNA: TGCAGCGTTGCCGTGGGAATGAACACTGAAGCTTTCTTT. As protein: CSVAVGMNTEAFF.

J is TRBJ1-1 and V is TRBV28; the D is unclear. The CDR3 totals 13 residues. The germline V and J ends were trimmed by 10 bases and 6 bases, with 18 bases remaining between them. Germline V CDR1 and CDR2: MDHEN, SYDVKM. In nucleotides, the CDR3 is TGTGCCATCCCGACGGGCTCGGTTTCTGAAGCTTTCTTT. This codes for CAIPTGSVSEAFF.

This clone was found once. The chain couples TRBV19 to TRBJ2-7; D might be TRBD1 (5 bases). V was shortened by 9 bases and J by 6 bases, with 12 bases between the two germline ends. Germline CDR1 and CDR2: LNHDA and SQIVND (reference sequence). CDR3 length: 11 amino acids. CDR3 DNA: TGTGCCAGCCGTCTGGGGCTCGAGCAGTACTTC. Protein product: CASRLGLEQYF.

V usage is TRBV3-1 (or the pseudogene TRBV3-2) and J usage is TRBJ2-3; 15 positions agree with TRBD2. The CDR3 runs to 18 residues. V lost 1 base, J lost 0 bases, and 2 bases stayed unmatched. The V gene's germline CDR1 is LGHDT and CDR2 YNNKEL (reference sequence). The CDR3 nucleotides read TGTGCCAGCAGCCAAGGGACTAGCGGGAGGGTTAGCACAGATACGCAGTATTTT. This encodes CASSQGTSGRVSTDTQYF.

This chain connects TRBV4-2 to TRBJ2-2, with D tentatively TRBD1 (6 bases). CDR1 and CDR2 from the germline V gene are LGHNA and YNFKEQ. This CDR3 is built from 15 residues. Trimming pared 6 bases from V and 5 bases from J, leaving 16 bases between. In nucleotides, the CDR3 is TGTGCCAGCAGTCAAAATACTAGGGGGACCGGGGAGCTGTTTTTT. Translated: CASSQNTRGTGELFF.

The chain recombines TRBV5-5 with TRBJ2-7; 12 bases align to TRBD2. Germline V gene sequence: CDR1 SGHKS, CDR2 YYEKEE (reference sequence). Germline trimming cut 0 bases from V and 4 bases from J; bases unmatched to any gene: 11. The CDR3 is 18 amino acids. CDR3 bases: TGTGCCAGCAGCTTGGGGGGGCTAGCGGGAGGGAGGATATACGAGCAGTACTTC. This translates into CASSLGGLAGGRIYEQYF.

This chain links TRBV18 with TRBJ2-3, with 12 bases identical to TRBD2. This CDR3 comprises 17 residues. V was pared by 3 bases and J by 3 bases, with 7 bases of the junction left unmatched. Looked up from germline, CDR1 is KGHSH and CDR2 is LQKENI. The CDR3 DNA sequence: TGTGCCAGCTCACCCGATCAGACTAGCGGGAGAACAGATACGCAGTATTTT. Its protein is CASSPDQTSGRTDTQYF.